The 4 T cell receptor beta chains given below trace back to one sample, sequenced in a study of T cells in Graves' hyperthyroidism and ophthalmopathy (dated by TCRdb to the late 2010s). Library generation was performed with multiplex PCR. The data were produced on an Illumina HiSeq 2000. The TCR beta CDR3 regions were amplified from RNA transcripts. A first-round RT-PCR of the TCR CDR3 used the HTBI primer set with the Qiagen OneStep RT-PCR kit. TCRdb reanalyzed the raw reads on its own, using fastp at Q25 for trimming and MiXCR for clone calling, and kept in-frame beta chains. Rows are unified per CDR3 protein, each entry keeping the most common DNA and genes. The sample table contains 550,000 to 650,000 distinct CDR3 sequences; only one count was recorded for about 15% of them. Roughly 6.2% of the sample is held by the ten biggest clonotypes. The sequencing sample was made of blood. Receptors were obtained from a woman aged 30 to 39 with Graves' hyperthyroidism that later progressed to Graves' ophthalmopathy.

There are many counts of this clonotype. DNA for the CDR3: TGTGCCAGTAGTATAGGTCTAAGTGGACAGGGGAGTGCCGAGCAGTACTTC. Translating gives CASSIGLSGQGSAEQYF. The gene calls are TRBV19 and TRBJ2-7; TRBD1 aligns across 9 bases. V shed 1 base, J shed 6 bases, and the junction held 13 bases outside the gene matches. Germline lookup yields CDR1 LNHDA and CDR2 SQIVND (reference sequence). The CDR3 runs to 17 residues. Filled out from reference TRBV19 and TRBJ2-7, the complete variable domain reads DGGITQSPKYLFRKEGQNVTLSCEQNLNHDAMYWYRQDPGQGLRLIYYSQIVNDFQKGDIAEGYSVSREKKESFPLTVTSAQKNPTAFYLCASSIGLSGQGSAEQYFGPGTRLTVT.

V usage is TRBV20-1 and J usage is TRBJ2-7, with 7 bases identical to TRBD2. The CDR3 contains 14 residues. Per the germline V gene, CDR1 is DFQATT and CDR2 is SNEGSKA (reference sequence). The V gene end was trimmed by 3 bases and the J gene end by 2 bases; junction bases not matched to a gene: 7. The CDR3, as DNA: TGCAGTGCTAGGACTAGCAGCATAGCCTACGAGCAGTACTTC. It is translated as CSARTSSIAYEQYF.

This sequence joins TRBV5-1 and TRBJ2-7, with 7 bases aligning to TRBD1. The CDR3 runs 13 residues. Germline CDR1 SGHRS, CDR2 YFSETQ. J lost 6 bases, V lost 2 bases, and 5 bases had no gene match. CDR3 sequence: CASSFRDRGEQYF. CDR3 DNA sequence: TGCGCCAGCAGCTTCCGGGACAGAGGCGAGCAGTACTTC.

This clonotype was counted between two and nine times. The chain joins TRBV30 to TRBJ2-5; D may be TRBD2 (5 bases). Deletions cut 6 bases from V and 2 bases from J, with 10 bases between. CDR1 is GTSNPN and CDR2 is SVGIG in the germline V gene (reference sequence). The CDR3 loop spans 12 amino acids. CDR3 nucleotides: TGTGCCTGTTACACGGGACAAGAGACCCAGTACTTC. Amino acids: CACYTGQETQYF.